This T cell receptor beta chain emerged from a study of CD4+ T cells in melanoma. Sequencing was performed with immunoSEQ multiplex PCR; in TCRdb, only in-frame clones are kept and a portion is missing. The sample yields roughly 3,900 clones, roughly 72% seen once. With 8 bases removed from V and 0 bases from J, the gap between germline ends came to 8 bases. The CDR3 sequence is 13 residues long. The germline V gene has CDR1 MDHEN and CDR2 SYDVKM. Points on this clone: The antigen is undetermined.

Study results and limitations: Neoantigen-specific CD4+ T cells in melanoma reportedly had diverse differentiation states. A reported correlation linked neoantigen-specific CD4+ T cells to CD8+, macrophage and B cell function.

This clonotype was sampled from a human donor with melanoma. The V gene is TRBV28, the J gene TRBJ2-1; the D gene is possibly TRBD2 (6 bases). Sequenced material: tumor tissue. Here the CDR3 DNA reads TGTGCCAGCCGGGACTTCTCCTACAATGAGCAGTTCTTC. Its protein product is CASRDFSYNEQFF.